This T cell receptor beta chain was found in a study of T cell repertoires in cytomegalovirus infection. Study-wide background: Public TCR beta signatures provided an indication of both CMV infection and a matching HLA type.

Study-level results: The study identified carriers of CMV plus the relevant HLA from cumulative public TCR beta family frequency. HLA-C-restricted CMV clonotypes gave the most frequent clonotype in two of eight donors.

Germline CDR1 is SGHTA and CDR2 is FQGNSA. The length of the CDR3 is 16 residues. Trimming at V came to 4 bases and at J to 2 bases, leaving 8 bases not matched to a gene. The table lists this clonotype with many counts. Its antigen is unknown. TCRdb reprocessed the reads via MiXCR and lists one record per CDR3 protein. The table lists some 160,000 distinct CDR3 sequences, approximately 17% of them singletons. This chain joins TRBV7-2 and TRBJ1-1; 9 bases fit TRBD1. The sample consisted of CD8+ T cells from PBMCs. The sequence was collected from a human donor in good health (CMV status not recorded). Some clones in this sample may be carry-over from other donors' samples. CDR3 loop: CASSSPAGQGNTEAFF. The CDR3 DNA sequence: TGTGCCAGCAGCTCCCCCGCGGGACAGGGTAACACTGAAGCTTTCTTT.